This T cell receptor (beta chain) was sequenced in a study of T-cell memory formation after mild COVID-19. A single record per CDR3 protein comes from TCRdb applying MiXCR to the 5' RACE reads. This table holds 390,000 or so distinct CDR3 sequences, around a sixth found once. This CDR3 contains 14 residues. CDR1 is SGHRS, CDR2 YFSETQ, per germline. J lost 4 bases, V lost 5 bases, and 5 bases had no gene match. The rearrangement uses TRBV5-1 and TRBJ2-1; 8 nucleotides align to TRBD1. The sequence came from a man between 18 and 29 years old who had mild COVID-19 (a few samples of this study predate the infection). Cell type and time point are not known. The specimen sequenced was PBMCs or a T cell subset sorted from them (not recorded which). For the CDR3, the DNA is TGCGCCAGCAGACGGACAGGGAAATACAATGAGCAGTTCTTC. Protein: CASRRTGKYNEQFF. Looking up the rest from reference TRBV5-1 and TRBJ2-1 gives the full variable domain: KAGVTQTPRYLIKTRGQQVTLSCSPISGHRSVSWYQQTPGQGLQFLFEYFSETQRNKGNFPGRFSGRQFSNSRSEMNVSTLELGDSALYLCASRRTGKYNEQFFGPGTRLTVL.